One T cell receptor beta chain is described in this entry. Its antigen is unknown. This sample was included in a study of siplizumab effects on memory and regulatory T cells. General study findings and limits: Mappable CD4+ clones that were alloreactive averaged around 70% Treg-derived with siplizumab versus roughly 25% in controls. Sequences below about 10^-5 frequency were poorly captured. As a result, only a minor fraction of alloreactive clones mapped to unstimulated subsets. The alloresponse seemed to draw substantially on naive T cells, which appeared more diverse than memory cells.

Germline-derived CDR1 and CDR2 are MNHNS and SASEGT. V trimming: 2 bases; J trimming: 10 bases; junction bases outside the gene matches: 17. The CDR3 length is 17 residues. Assays were performed on 9.7 x 10^4 or so TCR templates per sample. Assay: immunoSEQ multiplex PCR; the TCRdb copy retains only in-frame clones and omits some. The sample yields roughly 100,000 clones, 93% seen once. This clonotype originated in a human donor in good health. The chain recombines TRBV6-1 with TRBJ2-5; the match to TRBD2 covers 9 bases. The sample consisted of CD4+ T cells sorted from blood. The CDR3 here is CASSESITPQRGEDQYF. The CDR3 region has the DNA TGTGCCAGCAGTGAATCCATTACTCCCCAGCGGGGGGAGGACCAGTACTTC.